What follows are 3 T cell receptor beta chains derived from one specimen sequenced in a study of type 1 and type 2 diabetes patients (dated by TCRdb to 2016 to 2017). Data came from an Illumina MiSeq. Genomic DNA from sorted T cell subsets was used as template for TCRbeta CDR3 amplification. Multiplex PCR with 30 forward and 13 reverse primers amplified the TCRbeta CDR3 region. TCRdb reanalyzed the raw reads on its own, using fastp at Q25 for trimming and MiXCR for clone calling, and kept in-frame beta chains. Each CDR3 protein appears once, grouped with its most common genes and DNA. The table for this sample lists about 250,000 distinct CDR3 sequences; over 45% of them were counted only once. The ten largest clones capture about 13% of the sample. Sequencing was performed on peripheral blood mononuclear cells (PBMCs). These receptors were taken from a man aged 18 to 35 with type 2 diabetes.

This clonotype was recorded a few times. This chain uses TRBV10-2 with TRBJ1-5; a possible D gene is TRBD1 (5 bases). CDR1 and CDR2 from the germline V gene are WSHSY and SAAADI. Deletions cut 3 bases from V and 5 bases from J, with 17 bases between. The CDR3 consists of 16 residues. The CDR3 protein is CASSDLVGALHQPQHF. The CDR3 nucleotides read TGCGCCAGCAGTGACCTTGTAGGGGCACTACATCAGCCCCAGCATTTT.

On this clonotype: A junction end diverges from the germline sequence, so it may reflect a read error. The J gene is TRBJ2-2, the V gene TRBV25-1; no clear D. There are 14 residues in the CDR3. CDR1 is MGHDK, CDR2 SYGVNS, per germline. The CDR3 protein is CAISDFVNTGELFF. DNA of the CDR3: TGTGCCATCAGTGATTTCGTGAACACCGGAGAGCTGTTTTTT.

V usage is TRBV7-8 and J usage is TRBJ1-5; D is unclear. Germline V gives CDR1 SGHVS, CDR2 FQNEAQ. Trimming cost V 6 bases and J 3 bases, with 12 bases left between them. The CDR3 has 14 amino acids. DNA of the CDR3: TGTGCCAGCAGTGGACGCGGAATCAATCAGCCCCAGCATTTT. This translates into CASSGRGINQPQHF.